The 2 T cell receptor beta chains below were found in one sample sequenced in a study of T cell clusters in autoimmune cytopenias. Multiplex touch-down PCR amplified TRB using TRB-A and TRB-B pools in one tube. TCRdb reprocessed the multiplex PCR reads, keeping one entry per CDR3 protein, no DNA. The table for this sample gives several thousand distinct CDR3 sequences. TRB amplification used approximately 250 ng of peripheral blood genomic DNA. Sequenced input: peripheral blood. All receptors derive from a human donor with an autoimmune cytopenia or autoimmune hepatitis (not recorded which).

CDR3 sequence reads: CAISEDSNQPQHF. The rearrangement uses TRBV10-3 and TRBJ1-5. Germline loops: CDR1 ENHRY, CDR2 SYGVKD. This CDR3 region has 13 residues.

The chain joins TRBV5-1 to TRBJ2-2; TCRdb outputs TRBD1, but without DNA this stays unchecked. CDR1 is SGHRS, CDR2 YFSETQ, per germline. The CDR3 contains 17 residues. CDR3 loop: CASSLALQGAGTGELFF.